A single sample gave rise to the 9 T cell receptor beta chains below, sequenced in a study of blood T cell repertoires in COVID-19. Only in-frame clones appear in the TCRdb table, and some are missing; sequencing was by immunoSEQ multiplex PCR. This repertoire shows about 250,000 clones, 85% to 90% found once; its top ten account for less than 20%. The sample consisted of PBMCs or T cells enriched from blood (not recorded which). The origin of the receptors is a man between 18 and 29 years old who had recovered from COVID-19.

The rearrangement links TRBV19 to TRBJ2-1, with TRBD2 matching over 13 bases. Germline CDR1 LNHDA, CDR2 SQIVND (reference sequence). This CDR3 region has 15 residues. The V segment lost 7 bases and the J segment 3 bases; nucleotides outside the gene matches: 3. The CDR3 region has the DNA TGTGCCAGTATGCGACTAGCGGGAGGCTACAATGAGCAGTTCTTC. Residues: CASMRLAGGYNEQFF.

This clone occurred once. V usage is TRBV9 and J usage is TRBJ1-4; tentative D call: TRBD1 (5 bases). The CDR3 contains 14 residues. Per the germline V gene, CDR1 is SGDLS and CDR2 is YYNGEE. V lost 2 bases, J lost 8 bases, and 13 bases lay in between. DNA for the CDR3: TGTGCCAGCAGCGTCGGCCAGGGAGGCGAAAAACTGTTTTTT. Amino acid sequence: CASSVGQGGEKLFF.

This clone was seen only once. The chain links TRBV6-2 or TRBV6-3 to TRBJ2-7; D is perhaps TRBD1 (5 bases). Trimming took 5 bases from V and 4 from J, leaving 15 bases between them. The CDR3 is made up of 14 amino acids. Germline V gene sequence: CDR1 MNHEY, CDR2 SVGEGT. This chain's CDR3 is CASSQRGDQYEQYF. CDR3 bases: TGTGCCAGCAGTCAAAGGGGTGACCAGTACGAGCAGTACTTC.

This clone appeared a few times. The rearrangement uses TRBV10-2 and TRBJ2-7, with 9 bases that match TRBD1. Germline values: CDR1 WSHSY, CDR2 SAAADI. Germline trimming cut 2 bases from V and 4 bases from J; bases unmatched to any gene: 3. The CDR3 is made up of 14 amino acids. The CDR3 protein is CASSEGTGRYEQYF. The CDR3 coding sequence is TGCGCCAGCAGTGAGGGGACAGGGCGGTACGAGCAGTACTTC.

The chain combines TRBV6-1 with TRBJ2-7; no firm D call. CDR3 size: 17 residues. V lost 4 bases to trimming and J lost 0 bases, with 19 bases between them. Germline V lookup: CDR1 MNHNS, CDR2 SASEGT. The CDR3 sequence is CASSGGQFIISSYEQYF. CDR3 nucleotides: TGTGCCAGCAGTGGTGGGCAGTTCATTATTAGCTCCTACGAGCAGTACTTC.

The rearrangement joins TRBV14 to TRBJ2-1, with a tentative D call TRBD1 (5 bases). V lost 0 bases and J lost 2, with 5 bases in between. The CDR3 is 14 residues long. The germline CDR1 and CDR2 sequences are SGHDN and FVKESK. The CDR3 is CASSQEDTYNEQFF. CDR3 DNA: TGTGCCAGCAGCCAAGAGGACACCTACAATGAGCAGTTCTTC. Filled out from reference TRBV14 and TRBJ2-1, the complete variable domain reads EAGVTQFPSHSVIEKGQTVTLRCDPISGHDNLYWYRRVMGKEIKFLLHFVKESKQDESGMPNNRFLAERTGGTYSTLKVQPAELEDSGVYFCASSQEDTYNEQFFGPGTRLTVL.

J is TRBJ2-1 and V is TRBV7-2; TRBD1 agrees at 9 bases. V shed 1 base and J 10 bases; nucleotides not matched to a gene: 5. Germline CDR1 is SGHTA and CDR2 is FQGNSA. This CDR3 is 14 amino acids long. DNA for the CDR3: TGTGCCAGCAGCTTAGTTACAGGGGGCGCCGAGCAGTTCTTC. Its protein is CASSLVTGGAEQFF.

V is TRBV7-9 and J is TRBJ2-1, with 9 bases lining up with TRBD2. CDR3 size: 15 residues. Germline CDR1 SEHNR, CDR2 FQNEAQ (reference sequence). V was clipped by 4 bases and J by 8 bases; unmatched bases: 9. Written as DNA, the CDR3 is TGTGCCAGCAGCTCAGTTAGCGGGGGAGGGGATGAGCAGTTCTTC. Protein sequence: CASSSVSGGGDEQFF.

This CDR3 reads CAISDGGRGNEQFF. The CDR3 nucleotides are TGTGCCATCAGTGACGGAGGGCGGGGGAATGAGCAGTTCTTC. The V gene is TRBV10-3, the J gene TRBJ2-1; TRBD2 agrees at 7 bases. The CDR3 has 14 amino acids. The ends lost 3 bases at V and 7 bases at J; junction bases unmatched: 6. CDR1 and CDR2 from the germline V gene are ENHRY and SYGVKD.